This T cell receptor (beta chain) originates from a study of cytomegalovirus exposure and HLA in healthy donors. Overall study context: Genotyping of hundreds of donors showed that 80% to 90% belonged to the Caucasian-associated ancestry cluster. Points from the study as a whole: Apparent HLA restriction characterized most CMV-associated TCR beta chains in a later analysis.

Concerning this clone itself: No antigen is known for it.

PCR primers comprised 60 Vbeta and 13 Jbeta primers. The protocol was immunoSEQ multiplex PCR, while the TCRdb copy is restricted to in-frame clones and leaves out a portion. Of 130,000 to 150,000 clones in the sample, 65% to 85% were seen once. The clonotype originates from a woman aged 40-49 years in good health and CMV-seropositive. The sample comprised PBMCs.

The CDR3 nucleotides read TGTGCCAGCTCACCACTGGTACCGGGACAAACCTACGAGCAGTACTTC. It translates to CASSPLVPGQTYEQYF. The chain couples TRBV18 to TRBJ2-7, with a weak D call TRBD1 (6 bases). The CDR3 consists of 16 residues. Trimming cost V 1 base and J 2 bases, with 15 bases left between them. In germline, CDR1 is KGHSH, CDR2 LQKENI.